This passage covers 6 T cell receptor beta chains from one sample sequenced in a study of shared clonotypes between healthy human individuals. The data were produced by immunoSEQ multiplex PCR, yet TCRdb's version contains in-frame clones alone and is incomplete. The sample has 2 million to 2.5 million clones, approximately 95% seen once. The material sequenced was naive CD4+ T cells sorted from blood. The subset here: CD45RA+ positively selected. These receptors came from a man aged 18-30 years in good health.

The chain recombines TRBV11-2 with TRBJ2-7; TRBD1 agrees at 7 bases. The CDR3 has 15 amino acids. CDR1 and CDR2 (germline): SGHAT, FQNNGV. The ends lost 5 bases at V and 0 bases at J; junction bases unmatched: 7. The DNA of the CDR3 is TGTGCCAGCAGCACTACACAGGGGATCTCCTACGAGCAGTACTTC. Residues: CASSTTQGISYEQYF.

V is TRBV5-1 and J is TRBJ2-3; 9 nucleotides align to TRBD1. Losses at the gene ends were 7 bases for V and 3 bases for J; bases not matched to a gene: 9. The CDR3 totals 15 residues. Germline lookup yields CDR1 SGHRS and CDR2 YFSETQ. For the CDR3, the DNA is TGCGCCAGCGGACCGACAGGGGGTATAACAGATACGCAGTATTTT. This encodes CASGPTGGITDTQYF.

The V call is TRBV7-2, the J call TRBJ2-1; the match to TRBD2 covers 11 bases. The length of the CDR3 is 18 residues. From germline, CDR1 is SGHTA and CDR2 FQGNSA. V dropped 4 bases and J dropped 0; count of bases not matched to a gene: 8. The CDR3 is CASSSPSSGRSSYNEQFF. The CDR3 DNA is TGTGCCAGCAGCTCGCCCTCTAGCGGGAGGAGCTCCTACAATGAGCAGTTCTTC.

The rearrangement links TRBV10-3 to TRBJ2-3, with 12 bases identical to TRBD2. Trimming took 2 bases from V and 6 from J; bases not matched to a gene: 12. The CDR3 has 18 amino acids. The germline V gene encodes CDR1 ENHRY and CDR2 SYGVKD. CDR3 sequence reads: CAISELGGGTSGLDTQYF. DNA of the CDR3: TGTGCCATCAGTGAGCTTGGAGGTGGGACTAGCGGGTTGGATACGCAGTATTTT.

Of note for this clone: Within the sample, other DNA sequences also encode this same CDR3. CDR3 coding DNA: TGTGCCAGCAGTGAGTCAGGGGCTGGAAACACCATATATTTT. Protein product: CASSESGAGNTIYF. The chain links TRBV2 to TRBJ1-3; perhaps TRBD1 as D (6 bases). Germline V gene data show CDR1 as SNHLY and CDR2 as FYNNEI. V was trimmed by 3 bases and J by 2 bases, leaving 8 bases between them. This CDR3 has 14 residues.

The CDR3 DNA sequence: TGTGCCAGCAGCTTAGTAGGGACAAATAATTCACCCCTCCACTTT. Its protein is CASSLVGTNNSPLHF. V gene TRBV7-2 combines with J gene TRBJ1-6; tentatively, D is TRBD1 (6 bases). The V end was cut by 1 base, the J end by 5 bases, with 9 bases between. CDR3 length: 15 amino acids. Germline CDR1 reads SGHTA; CDR2 reads FQGNSA.